The source of this T cell receptor beta chain is a study of long-term antiretroviral therapy in people with HIV. The V gene's germline CDR1 is SQVTM and CDR2 ANQGSEA. The V end lost 6 bases, the J end lost 2 bases, and 15 bases lay between the germline ends. CDR3 length: 14 amino acids. An immunoSEQ assay, version v3.0, was performed at survey level. Produced via immunoSEQ multiplex PCR; TCRdb's table is partial and in-frame only. The repertoire holds around 20,000 clones, with around four fifths as singletons. The starting material was unsorted PBMCs, obtained at the start of antiretroviral therapy, before treatment. The rearrangement links TRBV29-1 to TRBJ2-3; a possible D gene is TRBD2 (5 bases). The clonotype was recovered from a woman in her thirties or forties with HIV. The DNA of the CDR3 is TGCAGCGTGGACTTAGGTACCTTCACAGATACGCAGTATTTT. It codes for CSVDLGTFTDTQYF.